These 26 T cell receptor beta chains share one sample of origin, sequenced in a study of T cells in Graves' hyperthyroidism and ophthalmopathy. It was RNA transcripts that yielded the amplified TCR beta CDR3 regions. HTBI primers were used for first-round RT-PCR of the TCR CDR3. In TCRdb, the multiplex PCR reads were re-called with MiXCR into one record per CDR3 protein. The sample contains about 350,000 distinct CDR3 sequences, approximately 13% of which appear only once. Sequencing used blood. These receptors all stem from a woman aged 25 to 45 with Graves' hyperthyroidism.

This clonotype occurred many times. The rearrangement uses TRBV12-3 or TRBV12-4 and TRBJ1-2, with 7 bases matching TRBD1. This CDR3 region has 13 residues. V trimming: 7 bases; J trimming: 7 bases; junction bases outside the gene matches: 9. For the CDR3, the DNA is TGTGCCAGCAACGATGGACAGGTCCGTGGCTACACCTTC. This gives the protein CASNDGQVRGYTF.

Note on this clonotype: Since a much larger clone is just one base distant, this may be a read error. The gene calls are TRBV6-5 and TRBJ2-7; D is perhaps TRBD1 (6 bases). CDR3 length equals 16 residues. The germline gives CDR1 MNHEY, CDR2 SVGAGI. The CDR3 is CVSSYGWGQVRDEQYF. The DNA for the CDR3 is TGTGTCAGCAGTTATGGTTGGGGGCAGGTACGTGACGAGCAGTACTTC.

At least ten counts were recorded for this clonotype. The chain recombines TRBV27 with TRBJ2-3, with no clear D. CDR3 length: 14 amino acids. Germline V gives CDR1 MNHEY, CDR2 SMNVEV (reference sequence). V was trimmed by 2 bases and J by 2 bases, leaving 8 bases between them. This chain's CDR3 is CASSLDRYTDTQYF. CDR3 bases: TGTGCCAGCAGTTTAGACCGATACACAGATACGCAGTATTTT.

This clonotype was recorded many times. The chain has TRBV4-1 and TRBJ2-7; 9 nucleotides match TRBD1. Germline V gene lookup returns CDR1 MGHRA and CDR2 YSYEKL. The CDR3 has 14 amino acids. V was pared by 4 bases and J by 4 bases, with 5 bases of the junction left unmatched. CDR3 nucleotide sequence: TGCGCCAGCAGCCCGGGACAGGGCGTTTACGAGCAGTACTTC. The encoded protein is CASSPGQGVYEQYF.

This clonotype was counted ten times or more. The DNA for the CDR3 is TGTGCCAGCAAGGGGTCATTATCTGAAGCTTTCTTT. It encodes CASKGSLSEAFF. The V and J genes are TRBV6-1 and TRBJ1-1; a weak D match, TRBD1 (5 bases). The CDR3 totals 12 residues. Germline values: CDR1 MNHNS, CDR2 SASEGT. Trimming left V 7 bases short and J 6 bases short, with 12 bases between.

This clonotype has just a few counts. This rearrangement joins TRBV7-2 to TRBJ2-2, with 8 bases matching TRBD2. The length of the CDR3 is 17 residues. Germline V gene sequence: CDR1 SGHTA, CDR2 FQGNSA. After removal of 2 bases from V and 4 bases from J, the junction contained 9 bases not matched to a gene. This CDR3 is CASSLTVAGFGTGELFF. The DNA of the CDR3 is TGTGCCAGCAGCTTAACGGTAGCGGGATTCGGCACCGGGGAGCTGTTTTTT.

The V gene is TRBV12-3 or TRBV12-4, the J gene TRBJ1-3, with no clear D. The CDR3 spans 15 residues. V was shortened by 2 bases and J by 0 bases, with 8 bases between the two germline ends. CDR3 amino acids: CASSLREVSGNTIYF. Written as DNA, the CDR3 is TGTGCCAGCAGTTTACGCGAGGTCTCTGGAAACACCATATATTTT.

The rearrangement links TRBV6-2 or TRBV6-3 to TRBJ2-3; no firm D call. Germline V lookup: CDR1 MNHEY, CDR2 SVGEGT. V lost 2 bases, J lost 5 bases, and 5 bases lay in between. The CDR3 covers 12 residues. The CDR3 is CASSYRLDTQYF. The CDR3 nucleotides are TGTGCCAGCAGTTACCGGTTAGATACGCAGTATTTT.

The sample holds many counts of this clonotype. The rearrangement joins TRBV7-2 to TRBJ2-1; TRBD2 agrees at 11 bases. The CDR3 is made up of 16 amino acids. The germline CDR1 and CDR2 sequences are SGHTA and FQGNSA. With V trimmed by 3 bases and J by 7 bases, 8 bases remained unmatched. The CDR3 DNA reads TGTGCCAGCAGCTTCATAGCGGGAGGGGGTCGGAATGAGCAGTTCTTC. Translation gives CASSFIAGGGRNEQFF.

The sample holds many counts of this clonotype. The V and J genes are TRBV20-1 and TRBJ1-5, with D tentatively TRBD1 (5 bases). The V end lost 0 bases, the J end lost 11 bases, and 20 bases lay between the germline ends. This CDR3 is 15 amino acids long. Germline loops: CDR1 DFQATT, CDR2 SNEGSKA (reference sequence). CDR3 residues: CSAREGLIGFGTQHF. Written as DNA, the CDR3 is TGCAGTGCTAGAGAGGGGCTCATCGGGTTTGGGACCCAGCATTTT.

This clonotype was detected many times. DNA of the CDR3: TGTGCCAGCAGTACCGCCAGGGACGGCAACAATGAGCAGTTCTTC. It specifies CASSTARDGNNEQFF. This chain joins TRBV6-2 or TRBV6-3 and TRBJ2-1; D possibly matches TRBD1 or TRBD2 (5 bases each). The CDR3 has 15 amino acids. V lost 5 bases and J lost 5, with 16 bases in between. The germline CDR1 and CDR2 sequences are MNHEY and SVGEGT.

The chain joins TRBV5-5 to TRBJ2-7, with D possibly matching TRBD1 (6 bases). The ends were cut back, 0 bases at V and 3 bases at J, with 13 bases in the middle. This CDR3 is built from 15 residues. Germline V gene data show CDR1 as SGHKS and CDR2 as YYEKEE (reference sequence). The CDR3 spells CASSLDPGQIYEQYF. For the CDR3, the DNA is TGTGCCAGCAGCTTGGACCCGGGACAAATCTACGAGCAGTACTTC.

This clonotype was observed a handful of times. The rearrangement links TRBV12-3 or TRBV12-4 to TRBJ2-5, with D perhaps given as TRBD1 or TRBD2 (5 bases each). V shed 5 bases and J shed 5 bases, with 12 bases lying between them. This CDR3 comprises 13 residues. CDR3 sequence (DNA): TGTGCCAGCAGTAAATCCGGGACCGAGACCCAGTACTTC. Encoded protein: CASSKSGTETQYF.

The chain employs TRBV20-1 and TRBJ2-2; 14 bases line up with TRBD2. CDR1 DFQATT and CDR2 SNEGSKA come from the germline V gene (reference sequence). Trimming at V came to 6 bases and at J to 3 bases, leaving 3 bases not matched to a gene. The CDR3 extends over 15 amino acids. The CDR3 spells CSAGTSGRHTGELFF. CDR3 coding DNA: TGCAGTGCCGGGACTAGCGGGAGACACACCGGGGAGCTGTTTTTT.

This clonotype came up many times. The chain has TRBV25-1 and TRBJ1-1; D is undetermined. This CDR3 comprises 13 residues. Germline V lookup: CDR1 MGHDK, CDR2 SYGVNS. The V gene lost 3 bases and the J gene lost 0 bases, with 5 bases spanning the gap. The CDR3 region is CASSDAVNTEAFF. The CDR3 DNA reads TGTGCCAGCAGTGATGCCGTGAACACTGAAGCTTTCTTT.

The table lists this clonotype with many counts. The chain carries TRBV29-1 and TRBJ2-3; TRBD2 matches at 8 bases. Losses at the gene ends were 4 bases for V and 7 bases for J; bases not matched to a gene: 7. The CDR3 has 13 residues. Germline V gene lookup returns CDR1 SQVTM and CDR2 ANQGSEA. The CDR3 DNA reads TGCAGCGTTGTTCGGGCGGGGGGAAATACGCAGTATTTT. This encodes CSVVRAGGNTQYF.

At least ten counts were recorded for this clonotype. The chain is built from TRBV12-3 or TRBV12-4 and TRBJ2-1; D remains unclear. This CDR3 region has 13 residues. V was cut by 6 bases and J by 8 bases, with 14 bases left in between. CDR3 in amino acids: CASSPSVRYEQFF. The CDR3 bases are TGTGCCAGCAGCCCCTCCGTGCGGTATGAGCAGTTCTTC.

This clonotype has only a few counts. V usage is TRBV6-1 and J usage is TRBJ1-5, with D maybe TRBD1 (5 bases). Germline loops: CDR1 MNHNS, CDR2 SASEGT. The CDR3 is 13 residues long. V lost 7 bases, J lost 5 bases, and 12 bases lay in between. The CDR3 loop is CASIRGLDQPQHF. CDR3 bases: TGTGCCAGCATCCGGGGCTTAGATCAGCCCCAGCATTTT.

The table lists this clonotype with many counts. The V call is TRBV4-2, the J call TRBJ2-3, with 10 bases identical to TRBD1. Germline CDR1 and CDR2: LGHNA and YNFKEQ. Trimming cost V 4 bases and J 4 bases; bases outside gene matches: 11. The CDR3 spans 17 residues. The CDR3 region has the DNA TGTGCCAGCAGCCTTTTAACGACAGGGGGCGAGGCAGATACGCAGTATTTT. This sequence encodes CASSLLTTGGEADTQYF.

Turning to this clonotype: This clone may be a read error of a much larger clone one base away. The rearrangement links TRBV28 to TRBJ2-4, with 9 positions matching TRBD2. The trim removed 8 bases at V and 9 bases at J, leaving 14 bases unmatched. The germline V gene has CDR1 MDHEN and CDR2 SYDVKM. The length of the CDR3 is 15 residues. Written as DNA, the CDR3 is TGTGCCAGCGACCCGGCTAGCGGGAACCACCGCATTCAGTACTTC. Amino acid sequence: CASDPASGNHRIQYF. The whole variable domain, filled in from reference TRBV28 and TRBJ2-4, reads DVKVTQSSRYLVKRTGEKVFLECVQDMDHENMFWYRQDPGLGLRLIYFSYDVKMKEKGDIPEGYSVSREKKERFSLILESASTNQTSMYLCASDPASGNHRIQYFGAGTRLSVL.

This clonotype was counted only a few times. V usage is TRBV20-1 and J usage is TRBJ1-5; D is unclear. The ends were cut back, 7 bases at V and 1 base at J, with 14 bases in the middle. Germline-derived CDR1 and CDR2 are DFQATT and SNEGSKA (reference sequence). The CDR3 runs to 14 residues. The CDR3 coding sequence is TGCAGTGGATTAAACCTGGAAAGCAATCAGCCCCAGCATTTT. This sequence encodes CSGLNLESNQPQHF.

With respect to this clonotype: Its ends do not fully match the called genes, so a read error is possible. The chain uses TRBV28 and TRBJ2-2; 8 bases map to TRBD1. Germline-derived CDR1 and CDR2 are MDHEN and SYDVKM. This CDR3 has 12 residues. CDR3 region: CVGQGDTEELFF. The DNA for the CDR3 is TGTGTAGGACAGGGAGACACCGAGGAGCTGTTTTTT. The whole variable domain, remainder taken from reference TRBV28 and TRBJ2-2, is DVKVTQSSRYLVKRTGEKVFLECVQDMDHENMFWYRQDPGLGLRLIYFSYDVKMKEKGDIPEGYSVSREKKERFSLILESASTNQTSMYLCVGQGDTEELFFGEGSRLTVL.

The rearrangement uses TRBV12-3 or TRBV12-4 and TRBJ2-7; no reliable D call. V lost 6 bases, J lost 7 bases, and 13 bases lay in between. CDR3 size: 12 residues. The DNA of the CDR3 is TGTGCCAGCAGCCCAGATCCGAAGGAGCAGTACTTC. Residues: CASSPDPKEQYF.

This clonotype was counted at least ten times. The chain has TRBV28 and TRBJ1-2, with D hard to call. The ends were cut back, 3 bases at V and 2 bases at J, with 10 bases in the middle. From germline, CDR1 is MDHEN and CDR2 SYDVKM. The CDR3 spans 14 residues. In DNA form, the CDR3 reads TGTGCCAGCAGTTTGGTGACACTGAACTATGGCTACACCTTC. Translated: CASSLVTLNYGYTF.

J is TRBJ1-3 and V is TRBV15; 7 nucleotides match TRBD1. The germline CDR1 and CDR2 sequences are LNHNV and YYDKDF (reference sequence). The CDR3 sequence is 15 residues long. The V gene end was trimmed by 4 bases and the J gene end by 1 base; junction bases not matched to a gene: 4. This CDR3 is CATSKLGQSGNTIYF. For the CDR3, the DNA is TGTGCCACCAGCAAACTGGGACAGTCTGGAAACACCATATATTTT.

The rearrangement links TRBV11-3 to TRBJ2-2, with D unclear. V dropped 3 bases and J dropped 5 bases, with 4 bases sitting between them. The CDR3 totals 12 residues. Germline V CDR1 and CDR2: SGHNT, YENEEA. The CDR3 nucleotides read TGTGCCAGCAGCTTTGAAACCGGGGAGCTGTTTTTT. Residues: CASSFETGELFF.